One and the same sample provided the 10 T cell receptor beta chains below, sequenced in a study of OX40 agonist ivuxolimab in advanced cancers. TCRdb's table, derived via immunoSEQ multiplex PCR, lists solely in-frame clones and lacks some. The profile covers approximately 57,000 clones, with more than 80% appearing a single time and approximately 0.7% taken by the ten largest. The starting material was CD4+ or CD8+ T cells sorted from blood, obtained in a trial of the OX40 agonist ivuxolimab. Every receptor here comes from an adult with an advanced solid tumor such as melanoma, head and neck, liver or kidney cancer.

This clone has a single count. The chain joins TRBV6-5 to TRBJ2-7, with D maybe TRBD1 (6 bases). This CDR3 has 15 residues. Looked up from germline, CDR1 is MNHEY and CDR2 is SVGAGI. V lost 6 bases, J lost 6 bases, and 21 bases lay in between. Here the CDR3 reads CASRKRTVEGGEQYF. The DNA of the CDR3 is TGTGCCAGCAGGAAAAGGACAGTTGAGGGCGGCGAGCAGTACTTC.

The V gene is TRBV6-5, the J gene TRBJ1-3, with D possibly TRBD1 on 5 matching bases. The CDR3 is 15 amino acids. V was cut by 2 bases and J by 4 bases, with 12 bases left in between. Germline CDR1 and CDR2: MNHEY and SVGAGI. For the CDR3, the DNA is TGTGCCAGCAGTTACGGGACCGATCTGGGAAACACCATATATTTT. It encodes CASSYGTDLGNTIYF.

CDR3 bases: TGTGCCAGCAGTCCCATATCGGCGGGGTGGGCTGAAGCTTTCTTT. Encoded protein: CASSPISAGWAEAFF. The chain joins TRBV28 to TRBJ1-1, with unresolved D. V was cut by 5 bases and J by 6 bases, with 19 bases left in between. This CDR3 region has 15 residues. From germline, CDR1 is MDHEN and CDR2 SYDVKM. The entire variable domain, with the rest obtained from reference TRBV28 and TRBJ1-1, is as follows: DVKVTQSSRYLVKRTGEKVFLECVQDMDHENMFWYRQDPGLGLRLIYFSYDVKMKEKGDIPEGYSVSREKKERFSLILESASTNQTSMYLCASSPISAGWAEAFFGQGTRLTVV.

The chain combines TRBV6-1 with TRBJ2-7; 8 nucleotides agree with TRBD2. The CDR3 totals 15 residues. Germline values: CDR1 MNHNS, CDR2 SASEGT. Trimming at V came to 1 base and at J to 3 bases, leaving 5 bases not matched to a gene. The CDR3 region is CASSEDGTRDYEQYF. CDR3 coding DNA: TGTGCCAGCAGTGAAGACGGGACTAGGGACTACGAGCAGTACTTC.

J is TRBJ1-4 and V is TRBV27, with 8 nucleotides matching TRBD1. The CDR3 length is 15 residues. The germline CDR1 and CDR2 sequences are MNHEY and SMNVEV (reference sequence). J gave up 2 bases and V 5 bases, and 4 bases lay outside the gene matches. In DNA, the CDR3 is TGTGCCAGCAGTCCTCGGACAGGGACTAATGAAAAACTGTTTTTT. This translates into CASSPRTGTNEKLFF.

The V call is TRBV2, the J call TRBJ2-6; 8 positions agree with TRBD1. The CDR3 spans 17 residues. Germline CDR1 and CDR2: SNHLY and FYNNEI. Germline trimming cut 7 bases from V and 1 base from J; bases unmatched to any gene: 9. The CDR3 DNA sequence: TGTGCCAGCACCGGGACAGGCGCTCGATCTGGGGCCAACGTCCTGACTTTC. Translating it yields CASTGTGARSGANVLTF.

In its sample, this clone was seen a few times. The J gene is TRBJ2-1, the V gene TRBV6-6; weak D call: TRBD2 (6 bases). CDR3 size: 16 residues. Per germline, CDR1 MNHNY and CDR2 SVGAGI (reference sequence). Trimming removed 7 bases from V and 0 bases from J, with 16 bases in between. The CDR3 sequence: CASNPNAGSSYNEQFF. The CDR3 DNA sequence: TGTGCCAGCAATCCTAACGCGGGGAGCTCCTACAATGAGCAGTTCTTC.

This chain connects TRBV18 to TRBJ2-3; the D gene is possibly TRBD2 (5 bases). V was shortened by 10 bases and J by 1 base, with 18 bases between the two germline ends. The CDR3 extends over 15 amino acids. Germline CDR1 reads KGHSH; CDR2 reads LQKENI. This CDR3 is CATSWAGIGTDTQYF. DNA of the CDR3: TGTGCCACATCCTGGGCGGGTATTGGCACAGATACGCAGTATTTT.

The genes are TRBV25-1 and TRBJ2-1, with 11 bases aligning to TRBD2. Losses at the gene ends were 7 bases for V and 1 base for J; bases not matched to a gene: 6. Germline CDR1 and CDR2: MGHDK and SYGVNS. The CDR3 is 16 residues long. The CDR3 DNA is TGTGCCAGCAAAAAGACTAGCGGGGCTTCCTACAATGAGCAGTTCTTC. Its translation is CASKKTSGASYNEQFF.

V gene TRBV2 combines with J gene TRBJ2-7; the D call may be TRBD1 or TRBD2 (7 bases each). Germline values: CDR1 SNHLY, CDR2 FYNNEI. CDR3 size: 13 residues. Deletions cut 8 bases from V and 0 bases from J, with 11 bases between. For the CDR3, the DNA is TGTGCCAGCGGGGGGGACAGCTCCTACGAGCAGTACTTC. As protein: CASGGDSSYEQYF.